The source of this T cell receptor (beta chain) is a study of T cells in Graves' hyperthyroidism and ophthalmopathy. This CDR3 comprises 12 residues. Germline V gene sequence: CDR1 SQVTM, CDR2 ANQGSEA. V lost 4 bases, J lost 6 bases, and 13 bases lay in between. Authors of the study amplified TCR beta CDR3 regions from RNA transcripts. First-round RT-PCR targeting the TCR CDR3 was performed with the HTBI primer set. TCRdb analysed the multiplex PCR reads with MiXCR anew, one entry per CDR3 protein. The table has hundreds of thousands of distinct CDR3 sequences, roughly 15% seen once; the top ten hold approximately 15%.

V usage is TRBV29-1 and J usage is TRBJ2-7; D might be TRBD2 (6 bases). Sequenced material: blood. The source of this sequence is a woman aged 40 to 49 with Graves' hyperthyroidism. CDR3 bases: TGCAGCGTTGGGGCCGGGGGTTCCGAGCAGTACTTC. Residues: CSVGAGGSEQYF.